The 24 T cell receptor beta chains listed next were all sequenced from one sample in a study of blood T cells in healthy people across ages. A second PCR, run for roughly 7 to 11 cycles, used a sample-barcoded 5' primer plus a J-beta primer mix. TCRdb analysed the 5' RACE reads with MiXCR anew, one entry per CDR3 protein. In the table there are 1.5 million to 2 million distinct CDR3 sequences, 28% of which are singletons. The sample comprised blood. These receptors were collected from a woman aged 30 to 39 in good health.

There are many counts of this clonotype. The chain employs TRBV20-1 and TRBJ2-1; 10 bases match TRBD2. CDR1 DFQATT and CDR2 SNEGSKA come from the germline V gene (reference sequence). The CDR3 loop spans 15 amino acids. V shed 1 base and J 7 bases; nucleotides not matched to a gene: 7. Here the CDR3 DNA reads TGCAGTGCTAGAGCGGCTAGCGGGAGTACGAATGAGCAGTTCTTC. Protein: CSARAASGSTNEQFF.

This clonotype has at least ten counts. The chain carries TRBV7-9 and TRBJ2-3; weak D call: TRBD1 (6 bases). The CDR3 loop spans 16 amino acids. Germline loops: CDR1 SEHNR, CDR2 FQNEAQ (reference sequence). Trimming shortened V by 4 bases and J by 2 bases, and 16 bases separated the two germline ends. DNA of the CDR3: TGTGCCAGCAGCTCCCCCGGGACACAGGCCACAGATACGCAGTATTTT. It yields the protein CASSSPGTQATDTQYF.

V usage is TRBV7-9 and J usage is TRBJ2-1; tentatively, D is TRBD2 (6 bases). The end of the DNA is better explained by TRBJ2-7, so the J call may be wrong. The CDR3 sequence is 16 residues long. From germline, CDR1 is SEHNR and CDR2 FQNEAQ (reference sequence). For the CDR3, the DNA is TGTGCCAGCAGCCCGAACCGGGGGATCTCCTACAATGAGCAGTACTTC. Protein product: CASSPNRGISYNEQYF.

This clonotype was counted only a few times. J is TRBJ1-2 and V is TRBV20-1, with 7 positions matching TRBD1. The V and J ends lost 1 base and 8 bases, in that order; junction bases with no gene match: 22. Germline loops: CDR1 DFQATT, CDR2 SNEGSKA (reference sequence). The CDR3 has 18 residues. The CDR3 loop is CSARGARGTGTVGPGYTF. The CDR3 DNA reads TGCAGTGCTAGAGGGGCCAGGGGAACCGGGACAGTGGGGCCGGGCTACACCTTC.

The chain uses TRBV24-1 and TRBJ2-5; a weak D match, TRBD2 (6 bases). The CDR3 consists of 16 residues. From germline, CDR1 is KGHDR and CDR2 SFDVKD. Trimming shortened V by 4 bases and J by 5 bases, and 19 bases separated the two germline ends. The CDR3 is CATSDRGTGVWETQYF. Here the CDR3 DNA reads TGTGCCACCAGTGACCGAGGGACTGGCGTTTGGGAGACCCAGTACTTC.

The chain combines TRBV20-1 with TRBJ2-5; no clear D. The J call may be faulty, since TRBJ2-7 better matches the DNA end. Germline CDR1 DFQATT, CDR2 SNEGSKA (reference sequence). The CDR3 spans 15 residues. The CDR3 loop is CSARAQNRSRVEQYF. CDR3 in DNA: TGCAGTGCTAGAGCCCAGAACCGATCTAGGGTCGAGCAGTACTTC.

The chain is built from TRBV2 and TRBJ2-1; 7 bases are shared with TRBD2. From germline, CDR1 is SNHLY and CDR2 FYNNEI. The CDR3 covers 19 residues. The ends lost 6 bases at V and 0 bases at J; junction bases unmatched: 17. The DNA for the CDR3 is TGTGCCAGCAGGGGCAGACTAGCAAAGCTGCGTCTCTCCTACAATGAGCAGTTCTTC. Translating it yields CASRGRLAKLRLSYNEQFF.

There are many counts of this clonotype. This sequence joins TRBV6-1 and TRBJ2-7; unclear D gene. Germline V lookup: CDR1 MNHNS, CDR2 SASEGT. Trimming pared 6 bases from V and 3 bases from J, leaving 9 bases between. The CDR3 contains 12 residues. The CDR3 DNA is TGTGCCAGCAGGGATGAACTCTACGAGCAGTACTTC. Protein product: CASRDELYEQYF.

This clonotype came up many times. The rearrangement uses TRBV15 and TRBJ2-7; D gene unclear. CDR3 size: 13 residues. V was trimmed by 0 bases and J by 4 bases, leaving 7 bases between them. Germline V lookup: CDR1 LNHNV, CDR2 YYDKDF (reference sequence). The DNA of the CDR3 is TGTGCCACCAGCAGAGATCCCCTATACGAGCAGTACTTC. It encodes CATSRDPLYEQYF.

Only a few counts were recorded for this clonotype. The V call is TRBV6-4, the J call TRBJ2-3; TRBD2 matches at 11 bases. J lost 6 bases, V lost 6 bases, and 11 bases had no gene match. This CDR3 has 16 residues. CDR1 and CDR2 from the germline V gene are MRHNA and SNTAGT. The CDR3 DNA follows: TGTGCCAGCAGCAAGACTAGCGGGGAGGCCTCGGATACGCAGTATTTT. It specifies CASSKTSGEASDTQYF.

The V and J genes are TRBV9 and TRBJ2-1; 9 bases agree with TRBD2. V was pared by 5 bases and J by 8 bases, with 11 bases of the junction left unmatched. CDR1 and CDR2 from the germline V gene are SGDLS and YYNGEE. The CDR3 consists of 15 residues. The CDR3 DNA reads as TGTGCCAGCAGTCCGGTGGTAGCGGGGGCGGATGAGCAGTTCTTC. It codes for CASSPVVAGADEQFF.

There are a few counts of this clonotype. This rearrangement joins TRBV7-9 to TRBJ2-3; tentative D call: TRBD1 (5 bases). The germline V gene has CDR1 SEHNR and CDR2 FQNEAQ (reference sequence). Trimming took off 5 bases at V and 6 bases at J, with 12 bases between the two ends. The CDR3 contains 13 residues. DNA for the CDR3: TGTGCCAGCAGCCTCCTGTCAGGGGATACGCAGTATTTT. Amino acids: CASSLLSGDTQYF.

This clonotype appeared once. One end of the junction fails to match germline, which may point to a read error. V and J are TRBV12-3 or TRBV12-4 and TRBJ1-5, with TRBD1 identical over 7 bases. The CDR3 loop spans 14 amino acids. The CDR3 DNA is TGTGCCGGCAGTAAGATGACAGGGACGGTATCCCAGCATTTT. It specifies CAGSKMTGTVSQHF.

This chain uses TRBV20-1 with TRBJ2-1, with 7 bases fitting TRBD2. CDR1 is DFQATT and CDR2 is SNEGSKA in the germline V gene (reference sequence). The CDR3 spans 12 residues. The junction had 6 bases not matched to a gene; V was cut back by 4 bases and J by 9 bases. The CDR3 protein is CSATASGSEQFF. The DNA for the CDR3 is TGCAGTGCTACGGCTAGCGGATCTGAGCAGTTCTTC.

J is TRBJ2-5 and V is TRBV2, with D possibly called TRBD1 or TRBD2 (6 bases each). From germline, CDR1 is SNHLY and CDR2 FYNNEI. V was shortened by 1 base and J by 4 bases, with 13 bases between the two germline ends. The CDR3 runs 15 residues. The CDR3 reads CASSEVGGRRETQYF. For the CDR3, the DNA is TGTGCCAGCAGTGAAGTGGGGGGCCGACGAGAGACCCAGTACTTC.

The CDR3 sequence: CASRLGWGAGADTQYF. CDR3 DNA: TGTGCCAGCAGGCTAGGATGGGGGGCTGGCGCAGATACGCAGTATTTT. V gene TRBV6-5 combines with J gene TRBJ2-3; D is perhaps TRBD1 or TRBD2 (6 bases each). CDR3 size: 16 residues. The germline gives CDR1 MNHEY, CDR2 SVGAGI. V lost 6 bases and J 4 bases, leaving 20 bases between the germline ends.

The chain recombines TRBV6-2 or TRBV6-3 with TRBJ2-1, with D unclear. Trimming removed 7 bases from V and 10 bases from J, with 11 bases in between. Germline CDR1 and CDR2: MNHEY and SVGEGT. The CDR3 has 11 residues. The CDR3 sequence: CASTNSLEQFF. CDR3 nucleotides: TGTGCCAGCACAAACTCGCTAGAGCAGTTCTTC.

The CDR3 nucleotides read TGTGCTAGTGCCGCCCGGGACCCTGGGACCACTGAAGCTTTCTTT. The encoded protein is CASAARDPGTTEAFF. This rearrangement joins TRBV12-5 to TRBJ1-1; maybe TRBD1 (5 bases). V was pared by 7 bases and J by 4 bases, with 19 bases between. CDR1 and CDR2 (germline): LGHNT, FRNRAP. CDR3 length: 15 residues.

This clonotype was recorded at least ten times. The chain employs TRBV3-1 and TRBJ2-7; 7 bases fit TRBD2. V dropped 1 base and J dropped 6; count of bases not matched to a gene: 0. Per the germline V gene, CDR1 is LGHDT and CDR2 is YNNKEL (reference sequence). This CDR3 has 12 residues. The DNA for the CDR3 is TGTGCCAGCAGCCAAGGACTAGCCGAGCAGTACTTC. Amino acid sequence: CASSQGLAEQYF.

Details on this clonotype: This sequence may be a read error, since a much larger clone differs from it by one base. The rearrangement links TRBV3-1 to TRBJ2-4; TRBD2 is a possible D gene (6 bases). The CDR3 covers 15 residues. Germline CDR1 and CDR2: LGHDT and YNNKEL (reference sequence). V gave up 1 base and J gave up 13 bases, with 20 bases separating them. The CDR3 sequence: CASSQVGGFANEQYF. Here the CDR3 DNA reads TGTGCCAGCAGCCAAGTTGGGGGGTTCGCCAATGAGCAGTACTTC.

Concerning this clonotype itself: The junction shows a germline mismatch at one end, possibly a read error. The gene calls are TRBV20-1 and TRBJ1-2; D might be TRBD1 (6 bases). This CDR3 region has 13 residues. Germline assignment: CDR1 DFQATT and CDR2 SNEGSKA (reference sequence). The CDR3 region is CGAKDSPGDGYTF. The CDR3 nucleotides are TGCGGTGCCAAGGACAGTCCAGGGGATGGCTACACCTTC.

Details on this clonotype: A much larger clone differs by one base, so this may be a read error. The chain carries TRBV7-2 and TRBJ2-1; 10 nucleotides match TRBD2. CDR3 length: 15 residues. Germline V lookup: CDR1 SGHTA, CDR2 FQGNSA. V shed 1 base, J shed 9 bases, and the junction held 6 bases outside the gene matches. The CDR3 DNA is TGTGCCAGCAGCTTAGTGGCTAGCGGGAGTGCTGAGCAGTTCTTC. Translation gives CASSLVASGSAEQFF.

The chain couples TRBV25-1 to TRBJ2-7; TRBD2 agrees at 11 bases. The CDR3 contains 13 residues. CDR1 is MGHDK and CDR2 is SYGVNS in the germline V gene. Trimming at V came to 8 bases and at J to 4 bases, leaving 4 bases not matched to a gene. CDR3 DNA sequence: TGTGCCAGCGGGACTAGCGGATGGTACGAGCAGTACTTC. It encodes CASGTSGWYEQYF.

Points on this clonotype: Its ends do not fully match the called genes, so a read error is possible. The rearrangement joins TRBV11-2 to TRBJ1-1, with D possibly being TRBD1 (5 bases). The CDR3 runs to 16 residues. The germline V gene has CDR1 SGHAT and CDR2 FQNNGV. DNA for the CDR3: TGTGCCAGCAGCTTAGTGGGGGGAAGGCTGAATACTGAAGCTTTCTTT. Its protein product is CASSLVGGRLNTEAFF. The whole variable domain, remainder taken from reference TRBV11-2 and TRBJ1-1, is EAGVAQSPRYKIIEKRQSVAFWCNPISGHATLYWYQQILGQGPKLLIQFQNNGVVDDSQLPKDRFSAERLKGVDSTLKIQPAKLEDSAVYLCASSLVGGRLNTEAFFGQGTRLTVV.